Listed below are T cell receptor beta chains from one sample, sequenced in a study of blood T cell repertoires in COVID-19. Clones were sequenced by immunoSEQ multiplex PCR, and TCRdb holds only the in-frame ones, with some missing. This repertoire shows about 200,000 clones, approximately 91% found once; its top ten account for about 1.7%. Sequencing was carried out using peripheral blood. Source of these receptors: a man aged 18 to 35 with active or convalescent COVID-19. The CDR3 runs from the conserved cysteine through the conserved F or W. The D gene is left open where the match is weak. Size tells how often a clone was seen (once, few, many) or the class of an expanded clone, and some rows leave it out.

>TRBV10-2|NA|TRBJ1-1|13|NA
TGCGCCAGCAGTAGGGACATATACACTGAAGCTTTCTTT
CASSRDIYTEAFF
>TRBV4-1|NA|TRBJ1-1|18|NA
TGCGCCAGCAGCCATACCAACTCCGTCCAGGGGCTGAACACTGAAGCTTTCTTT
CASSHTNSVQGLNTEAFF
>TRBV7-2|NA|TRBJ1-2|15|NA
TGTGCCAGCAGCTTAGTCAGGGACTCGGGACGTGGCTACACCTTC
CASSLVRDSGRGYTF
>TRBV19|NA|TRBJ1-1|14|NA
TGTGCCACCACCTTCGGGGGGGCCCTCACTGAAGCTTTCTTT
CATTFGGALTEAFF
>TRBV5-5|NA|TRBJ1-1|15|NA
TGTGCCAGCAGGCCCCCTGAGGGATGGAACACTGAAGCTTTCTTT
CASRPPEGWNTEAFF
>TRBV25-1|NA|TRBJ2-7|13|NA
TGTGCCAGCAGTGGGGGACAAGCCTACGAGCAGTACTTC
CASSGGQAYEQYF
>TRBV2|NA|TRBJ1-1|14|NA
TGTGCCAGCAGTGTGGAGGGTGTTGGCACTGAAGCTTTCTTT
CASSVEGVGTEAFF
>TRBV7-6|NA|TRBJ2-7|15|TRBD2
TGTGCCAGCAGCTTAGGCGGGGGGGACTCCTACGAGCAGTACTTC
CASSLGGGDSYEQYF
>TRBV18|NA|TRBJ1-3|16|NA
TGTGCCAGCTCACCAGCGGGGTTAAGCTCTGGAAACACCATATATTTT
CASSPAGLSSGNTIYF
>TRBV10-3|NA|TRBJ2-3|12|NA
TGTGCCATCAGTGGGGGACTTGATACGCAGTATTTT
CAISGGLDTQYF
>TRBV25-1|once|TRBJ2-2|15|NA
TGTGCCAGCAGGAGATTAGGGGAGAACACCGGGGAGCTGTTTTTT
CASRRLGENTGELFF
>TRBV29-1|NA|TRBJ1-1|10|NA
TGCAGCCCCGGAGGTAGGGAAGCTTTCTTT
CSPGGREAFF
>TRBV5-1|NA|TRBJ1-6|17|TRBD1
TGCGCCAGCAGCTTGGATAGACAGGGGGCAAATAATTCACCCCTCCACTTT
CASSLDRQGANNSPLHF
>TRBV6-2/TRBV6-3|NA|TRBJ2-1|20|TRBD1
TGTGCCAGCAGTTATTACCTATGGACAGGTCGGTCGAACAGCCACAATGAGCAGTTCTTC
CASSYYLWTGRSNSHNEQFF
>TRBV18|NA|TRBJ2-7|15|TRBD1
TGTGCCAGCTCCCGGGATGGGGGACAGGGCTACGAGCAGTACTTC
CASSRDGGQGYEQYF
>TRBV2|NA|TRBJ1-1|15|NA
TGTGCCAGCAGTGAAGTACGGCCGGGGATCACTGAAGCTTTCTTT
CASSEVRPGITEAFF
>TRBV19|once|TRBJ1-1|14|NA
TGTGCCAGTAAAAGGTCGGGGTCGAACACTGAAGCTTTCTTT
CASKRSGSNTEAFF
>TRBV7-9|once|TRBJ1-2|14|NA
TGTGCCAGCATCCAAAGCGGGGGCGCCTATGGCTACACCTTC
CASIQSGGAYGYTF
>TRBV5-4|NA|TRBJ2-5|14|NA
TGTGCCAGCAGCCCGTGGGGGGACGGGGAGACCCAGTACTTC
CASSPWGDGETQYF
>TRBV19|NA|TRBJ2-5|16|TRBD1
TGTGCCAGTAGTAAAAACGGACAGGGGTCGGATGAGACCCAGTACTTC
CASSKNGQGSDETQYF
>TRBV6-1|NA|TRBJ2-1|16|NA
TGTGCCAGCAGTGAATCGAGGACTAAGAGGGGCCATGAGCAGTTCTTC
CASSESRTKRGHEQFF
>TRBV30|once|TRBJ2-7|10|NA
TGTGCCTGGAGTGGTAACGAGCAGTACTTC
CAWSGNEQYF
>TRBV5-1|NA|TRBJ2-3|17|TRBD2
TGCGCCAGCAGCAAGCGGGGGGTCCCATTAGGCACAGATACGCAGTATTTT
CASSKRGVPLGTDTQYF
>TRBV30|NA|TRBJ1-1|17|TRBD1
TGTGCCTGGACTCGGACAGGGACGAACGACGCTAACACTGAAGCTTTCTTT
CAWTRTGTNDANTEAFF
>TRBV7-8|NA|TRBJ2-7|14|NA
TGTGCCAGCAGCTTAGGACAGACCCTCTACGAGCAGTACTTC
CASSLGQTLYEQYF
>TRBV11-2|NA|TRBJ2-5|15|NA
TGTGCCAGCAGCCTCGACGGGTGGCGCCAAGAGACCCAGTACTTC
CASSLDGWRQETQYF
>TRBV19|NA|TRBJ2-5|13|TRBD2
TGTGCCAGTAGGACTAGCGAACAAGAGACCCAGTACTTC
CASRTSEQETQYF
>TRBV6-5|NA|TRBJ2-5|15|TRBD2
TGTGCCAGCAAGGGACTAGCGGGAGCCCCAGAGACCCAGTACTTC
CASKGLAGAPETQYF
>TRBV7-2|NA|TRBJ1-1|14|TRBD1
TGTGCCAGCAGCGGGACAGGGGGTATCACTGAAGCTTTCTTT
CASSGTGGITEAFF
>TRBV5-1|once|TRBJ2-3|16|TRBD2
TGCGCCAGCAGCTTGGCGGCTAGCGGTAACACAGATACGCAGTATTTT
CASSLAASGNTDTQYF
>TRBV10-1|NA|TRBJ2-3|18|TRBD2
TGCGCCAGCAGTTCGCTACCGGGACTAGCGGACCTCACAGATACGCAGTATTTT
CASSSLPGLADLTDTQYF
>TRBV28|NA|TRBJ2-7|15|TRBD2
TGTGCCAGCAGCGAATTAGCGGGGGGGCTCAACGAGCAGTACTTC
CASSELAGGLNEQYF
>TRBV15|NA|TRBJ2-3|16|TRBD2
TGTGCCACCAGGGGCGGGGGGGCCGGTGGGCCAGATACGCAGTATTTT
CATRGGGAGGPDTQYF
>TRBV7-2|NA|TRBJ2-7|14|NA
TGTGCCAGCAGCCCCGCTCTAGCCATTGGCGAGCAGTACTTC
CASSPALAIGEQYF
>TRBV21-1|NA|TRBJ2-1|16|NA
TGTGCCAGCAGCCCCCCGGGACAGGGCGGTTACAATGAGCAGTTCTTC
CASSPPGQGGYNEQFF
>TRBV6-5|NA|TRBJ2-1|13|NA
TGTGCCAGCAGTTACCGTCTGGCAGGCGAGCAGTTCTTC
CASSYRLAGEQFF
>TRBV5-8|NA|TRBJ2-1|13|TRBD2
TGTGCCAGCAGCTCCGCGGGAGTGGATTGGCAGTTCTTC
CASSSAGVDWQFF
>TRBV10-1|few|TRBJ1-4|17|TRBD1
TGCGCCAGCAGGGGACAGGGGCGGCAAAATGGAGATGAAAAACTGTTTTTT
CASRGQGRQNGDEKLFF
>TRBV6-5|few|TRBJ1-5|15|NA
TGTGCCAGCGTACCGATCGGGAGGAGCAATCAGCCCCAGCATTTT
CASVPIGRSNQPQHF
>TRBV11-1|NA|TRBJ2-3|15|TRBD2
TGTGCCAGCAGCCCTCTAGCGGGAGGTCCAGATACGCAGTATTTT
CASSPLAGGPDTQYF
>TRBV3-1/TRBV3-2|NA|TRBJ1-2|12|NA
TGTGCCAGCAGCTTCCAGACGGGGAAGTACACCTTC
CASSFQTGKYTF
>TRBV19|NA|TRBJ2-1|15|TRBD2
TGTGCCAGTAGTATCCTAGCGGGAGGTCACAATGAGCAGTTCTTC
CASSILAGGHNEQFF
>TRBV29-1|NA|TRBJ2-1|14|TRBD1
TGCAGCGTTAAAAGGACAGGGCGGCACAATGAGCAGTTCTTC
CSVKRTGRHNEQFF
>TRBV27|NA|TRBJ2-1|15|TRBD2
TGTGCCAGCAAAGCCCCGGGACTAGCTGGTAATGAGCAGTTCTTC
CASKAPGLAGNEQFF
>TRBV19|NA|TRBJ1-1|13|TRBD1
TGTGCCAGTAGTCTGGGACAGGACACTGAAGCTTTCTTT
CASSLGQDTEAFF
>TRBV25-1|few|TRBJ1-2|17|TRBD1
TGTGCCAGCAGTGAATGGTATCAAGACAGGGCCGGCTATGGCTACACCTTC
CASSEWYQDRAGYGYTF
>TRBV5-1|NA|TRBJ1-2|14|TRBD1
TGCGCCAGCAGCCAACAAGGACAGGGGGGCGGCTACACCTTC
CASSQQGQGGGYTF
>TRBV6-2/TRBV6-3|once|TRBJ1-1|14|TRBD1
TGTGCCAGCAGTCCCCGGACAGGGGGCCGTGGGACTTTCTTT
CASSPRTGGRGTFF
>TRBV15|NA|TRBJ2-5|14|TRBD2
TGTGCCACCAGCCGAAGCGGGAGCGGGGAGACCCAGTACTTC
CATSRSGSGETQYF
>TRBV7-9|NA|TRBJ2-7|14|TRBD2
TGTGCCAGCAGCCTCCAGACTAGCGCCTACGAGCAGTACTTC
CASSLQTSAYEQYF